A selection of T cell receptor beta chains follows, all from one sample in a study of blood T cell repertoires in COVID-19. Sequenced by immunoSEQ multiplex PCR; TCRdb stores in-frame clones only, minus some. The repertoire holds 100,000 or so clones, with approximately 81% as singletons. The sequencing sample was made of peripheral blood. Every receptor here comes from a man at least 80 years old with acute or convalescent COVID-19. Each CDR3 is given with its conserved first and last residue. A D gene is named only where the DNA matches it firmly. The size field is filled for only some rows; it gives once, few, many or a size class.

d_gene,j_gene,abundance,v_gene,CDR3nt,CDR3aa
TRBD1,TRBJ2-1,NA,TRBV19,TGTGCCAGTAGTGTGGACAGGGGTCTTAACAATGAGCAGTTCTTC,CASSVDRGLNNEQFF
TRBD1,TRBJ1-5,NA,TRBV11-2,TGTGCCAGCAGCTTAGGTCCAGGGGGGAATCAGCCCCAGCATTTT,CASSLGPGGNQPQHF
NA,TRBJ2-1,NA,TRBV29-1,TGCAGCGTTGAAGGAGGAGCGGACTCCTACAATGAGCAGTTCTTC,CSVEGGADSYNEQFF
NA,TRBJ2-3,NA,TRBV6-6,TGTGCCATCAAGACATCTGGCCCAGATACGCAGTATTTT,CAIKTSGPDTQYF
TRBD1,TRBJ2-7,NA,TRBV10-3,TGTGCCATCAGTGAGCCCGGGACAGGGGGTTCCTACGAGCAGTACTTC,CAISEPGTGGSYEQYF
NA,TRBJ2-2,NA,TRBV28,TGTGCCAGCAGTTTATTCGGCAGGGGCCTCACCGGGGAGCTGTTTTTT,CASSLFGRGLTGELFF
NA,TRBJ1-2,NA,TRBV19,TGTGCCAGTAGACAACAGGGTATGGACTATGGCTACACCTTC,CASRQQGMDYGYTF
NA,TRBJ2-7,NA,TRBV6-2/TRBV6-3,TGTGCCAGCAGTTACTCGAACGGCAGGGCGGCCGAGCAGTACTTC,CASSYSNGRAAEQYF
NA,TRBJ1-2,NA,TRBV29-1,TGCAGCGTTGAAACGGGAAGTGGGAACTATGGCTACACCTTC,CSVETGSGNYGYTF
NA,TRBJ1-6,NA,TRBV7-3,TGTGCCAGCAGCCAAACAGGGAACTATAATTCACCCCTCCACTTT,CASSQTGNYNSPLHF
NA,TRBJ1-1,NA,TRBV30,TGTGCCTGGAGTACACAACAGGGAACTGAAGCTTTCTTT,CAWSTQQGTEAFF
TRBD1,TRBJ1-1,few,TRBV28,TGTGCCAGCAGTGGGACAGGGATAAGTACGAACACTGAAGCTTTCTTT,CASSGTGISTNTEAFF
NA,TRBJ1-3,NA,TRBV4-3,TGCGCCAGCAGCCAAGCACAGTTCTCCTCTGGAAACACCATATATTTT,CASSQAQFSSGNTIYF
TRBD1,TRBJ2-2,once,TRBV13,TGTGCCAGCAGCTCGCCGGGACAGGCCCCGAACACCGGGGAGCTGTTTTTT,CASSSPGQAPNTGELFF
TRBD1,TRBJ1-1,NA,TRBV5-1,TGCGCCAGCTTTGGGACAGGGGCTAACACTGAAGCTTTCTTT,CASFGTGANTEAFF
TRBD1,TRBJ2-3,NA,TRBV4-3,TGCGCCAGCAGCCAAAAGACAGGGGGCAATCCTGGCACAGATACGCAGTATTTT,CASSQKTGGNPGTDTQYF
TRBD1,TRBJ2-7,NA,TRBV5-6,TGTGCCAGCAGCTGGACAGGGAGGAGTGACGAGCAGTACTTC,CASSWTGRSDEQYF
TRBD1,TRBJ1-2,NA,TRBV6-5,TGTGCCAGCAAGAGGACAGGCTTCTATGGCTACACCTTC,CASKRTGFYGYTF
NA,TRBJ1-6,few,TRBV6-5,TGTGCCAGCAGTTACTCTTGGCAGGGGAATTCACCCCTCCACTTT,CASSYSWQGNSPLHF
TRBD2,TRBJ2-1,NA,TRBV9,TGTGCCAGCAGCGTAGATGGACTCGGGCGGGGGGGGCAGTTCTTC,CASSVDGLGRGGQFF
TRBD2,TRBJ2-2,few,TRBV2,TGTGCCAGCAGAAGTAGCGGGAGTACGGGCACCGGGGAGCTGTTTTTT,CASRSSGSTGTGELFF